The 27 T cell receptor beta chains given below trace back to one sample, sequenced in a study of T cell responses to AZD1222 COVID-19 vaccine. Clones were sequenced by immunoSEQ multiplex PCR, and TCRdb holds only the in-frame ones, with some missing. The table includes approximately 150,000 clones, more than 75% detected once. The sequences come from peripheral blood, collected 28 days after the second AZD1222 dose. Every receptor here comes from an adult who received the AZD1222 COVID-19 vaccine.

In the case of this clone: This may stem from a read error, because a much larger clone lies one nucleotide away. This CDR3 reads CARSPGVGEGYEQYF. CDR3 in DNA: TGCGCCCGCAGCCCGGGGGTAGGGGAGGGATACGAGCAGTACTTC. The chain is built from TRBV4-1 and TRBJ2-7; 7 nucleotides agree with TRBD2. From germline, CDR1 is MGHRA and CDR2 YSYEKL. CDR3 length equals 15 residues.

The CDR3 sequence: CASSLRPRAKGAFEKLFF. In DNA, the CDR3 is TGTGCCAGCAGTTTAAGACCGAGGGCCAAGGGGGCATTTGAAAAACTGTTTTTT. The genes are TRBV27 and TRBJ1-4; 7 bases align to TRBD1. CDR1 is MNHEY, CDR2 SMNVEV, per germline (reference sequence). Unmatched junction bases numbered 16, after V lost 2 bases and J lost 7 bases. The CDR3 contains 18 residues.

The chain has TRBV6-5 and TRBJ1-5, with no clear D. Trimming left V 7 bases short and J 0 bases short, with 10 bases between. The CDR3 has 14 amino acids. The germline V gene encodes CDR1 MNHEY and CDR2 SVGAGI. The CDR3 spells CASKLIDSNQPQHF. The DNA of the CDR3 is TGTGCCAGCAAGCTAATAGATAGCAATCAGCCCCAGCATTTT.

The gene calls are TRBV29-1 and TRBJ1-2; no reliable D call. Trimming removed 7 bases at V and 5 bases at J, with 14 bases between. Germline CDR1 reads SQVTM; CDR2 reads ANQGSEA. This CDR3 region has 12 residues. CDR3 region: CSAPTGSYGYTF. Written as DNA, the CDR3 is TGCAGCGCCCCAACCGGTTCTTATGGCTACACCTTC.

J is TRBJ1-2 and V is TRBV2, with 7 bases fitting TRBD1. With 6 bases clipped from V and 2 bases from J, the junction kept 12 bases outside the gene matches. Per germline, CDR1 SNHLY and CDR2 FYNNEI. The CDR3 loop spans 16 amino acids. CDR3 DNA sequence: TGTGCCAGCAGCCGGGGGAACAGGGGAACCAACTATGGCTACACCTTC. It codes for CASSRGNRGTNYGYTF. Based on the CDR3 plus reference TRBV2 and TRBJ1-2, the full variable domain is EPEVTQTPSHQVTQMGQEVILRCVPISNHLYFYWYRQILGQKVEFLVSFYNNEISEKSEIFDDQFSVERPDGSNFTLKIRSTKLEDSAMYFCASSRGNRGTNYGYTFGSGTRLTVV.

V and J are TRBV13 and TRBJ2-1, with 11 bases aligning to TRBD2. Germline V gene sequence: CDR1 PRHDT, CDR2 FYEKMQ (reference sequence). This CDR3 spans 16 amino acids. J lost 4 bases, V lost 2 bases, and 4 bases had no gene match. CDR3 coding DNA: TGTGCCAGCAGCTTATACGGGACTAGCGGTTACAATGAGCAGTTCTTC. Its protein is CASSLYGTSGYNEQFF.

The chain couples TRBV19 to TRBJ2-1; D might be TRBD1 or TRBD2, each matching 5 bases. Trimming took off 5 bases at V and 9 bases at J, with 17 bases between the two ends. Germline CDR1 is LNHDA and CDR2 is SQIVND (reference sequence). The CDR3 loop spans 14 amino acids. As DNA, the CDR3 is TGTGCCAGTAGTCTATCAGGGTTCGGAGGTGAGCAGTTCTTC. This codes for CASSLSGFGGEQFF.

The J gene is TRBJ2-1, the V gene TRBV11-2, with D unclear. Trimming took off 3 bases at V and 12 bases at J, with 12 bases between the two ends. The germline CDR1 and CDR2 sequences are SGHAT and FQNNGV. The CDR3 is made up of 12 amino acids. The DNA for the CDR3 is TGTGCCAGCAGCTTTGAAAGTTTTGGGCAGTTCTTC. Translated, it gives CASSFESFGQFF.

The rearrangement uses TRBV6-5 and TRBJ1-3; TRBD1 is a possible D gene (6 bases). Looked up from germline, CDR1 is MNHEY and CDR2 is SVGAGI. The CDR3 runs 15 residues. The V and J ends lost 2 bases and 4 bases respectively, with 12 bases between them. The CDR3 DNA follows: TGTGCCAGCAGTTACGAGCAGGGGATCGGAAACACCATATATTTT. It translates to CASSYEQGIGNTIYF.

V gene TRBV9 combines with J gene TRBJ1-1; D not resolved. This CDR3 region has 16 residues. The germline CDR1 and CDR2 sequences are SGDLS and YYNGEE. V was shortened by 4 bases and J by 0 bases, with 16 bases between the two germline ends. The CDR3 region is CASSFTPDTLNTEAFF. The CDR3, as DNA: TGTGCCAGCAGCTTTACGCCCGACACCCTGAACACTGAAGCTTTCTTT.

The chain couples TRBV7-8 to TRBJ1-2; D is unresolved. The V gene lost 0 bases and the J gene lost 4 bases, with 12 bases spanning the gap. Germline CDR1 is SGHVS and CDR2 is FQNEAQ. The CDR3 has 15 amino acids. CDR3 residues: CASSLAGVVSYGYTF. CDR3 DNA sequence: TGTGCCAGCAGCTTAGCCGGGGTTGTGAGCTATGGCTACACCTTC.

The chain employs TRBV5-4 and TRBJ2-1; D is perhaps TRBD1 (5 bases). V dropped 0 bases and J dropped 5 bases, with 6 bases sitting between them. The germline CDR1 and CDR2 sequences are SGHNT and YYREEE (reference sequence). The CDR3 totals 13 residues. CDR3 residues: CASSLGRDNEQFF. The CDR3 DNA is TGTGCCAGCAGCTTGGGCAGGGACAATGAGCAGTTCTTC.

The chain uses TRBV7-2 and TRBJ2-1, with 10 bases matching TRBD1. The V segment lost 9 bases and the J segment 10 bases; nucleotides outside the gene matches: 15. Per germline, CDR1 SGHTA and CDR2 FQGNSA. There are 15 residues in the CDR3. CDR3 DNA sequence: TGTGCCAGTTCATCTCCCCGGGGACAGGGGTTCGAGCAGTTCTTC. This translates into CASSSPRGQGFEQFF.

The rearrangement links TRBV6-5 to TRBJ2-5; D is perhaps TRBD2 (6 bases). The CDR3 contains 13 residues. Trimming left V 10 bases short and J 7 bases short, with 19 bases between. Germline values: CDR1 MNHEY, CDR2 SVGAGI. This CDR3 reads CAISRDPGGTQYF. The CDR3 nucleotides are TGTGCCATCTCAAGGGACCCCGGGGGGACCCAGTACTTC.

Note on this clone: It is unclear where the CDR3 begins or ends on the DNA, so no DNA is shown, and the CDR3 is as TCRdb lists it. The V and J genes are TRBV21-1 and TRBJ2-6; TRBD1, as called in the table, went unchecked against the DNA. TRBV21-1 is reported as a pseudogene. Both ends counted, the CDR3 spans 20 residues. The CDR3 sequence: CASSKEGPGTVGSGANVLTF.

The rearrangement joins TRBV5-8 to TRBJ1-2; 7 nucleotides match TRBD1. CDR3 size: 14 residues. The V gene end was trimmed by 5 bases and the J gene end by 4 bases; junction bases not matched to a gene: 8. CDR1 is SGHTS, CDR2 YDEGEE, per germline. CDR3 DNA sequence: TGTGCCAGCAGGCCAAGGGGGCAAAGCTATGGCTACACCTTC. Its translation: CASRPRGQSYGYTF.

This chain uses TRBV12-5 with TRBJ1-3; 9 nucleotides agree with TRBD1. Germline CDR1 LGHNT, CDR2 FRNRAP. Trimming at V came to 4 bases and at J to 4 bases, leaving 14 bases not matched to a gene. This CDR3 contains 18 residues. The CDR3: CASGSFQVGQGPGNTIYF. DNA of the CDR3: TGTGCTAGTGGTTCCTTCCAAGTAGGACAGGGGCCCGGAAACACCATATATTTT.

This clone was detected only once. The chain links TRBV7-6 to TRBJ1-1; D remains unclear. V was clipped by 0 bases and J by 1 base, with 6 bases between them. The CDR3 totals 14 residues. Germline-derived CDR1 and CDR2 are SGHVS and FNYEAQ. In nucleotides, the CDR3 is TGTGCCAGCAGCTTAGCGGTCTGGAACACTGAAGCTTTCTTT. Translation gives CASSLAVWNTEAFF.

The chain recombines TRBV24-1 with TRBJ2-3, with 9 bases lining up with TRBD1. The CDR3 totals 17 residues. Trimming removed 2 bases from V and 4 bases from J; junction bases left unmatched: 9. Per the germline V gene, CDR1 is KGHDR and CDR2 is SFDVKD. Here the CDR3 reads CATSDSPGTGYADTQYF. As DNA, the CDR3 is TGTGCCACCAGTGATTCCCCAGGGACAGGGTATGCAGATACGCAGTATTTT.

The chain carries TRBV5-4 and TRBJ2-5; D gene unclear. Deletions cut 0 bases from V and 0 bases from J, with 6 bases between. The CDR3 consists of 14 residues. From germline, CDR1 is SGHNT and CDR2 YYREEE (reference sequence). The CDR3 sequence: CASSLAPYQETQYF. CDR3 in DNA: TGTGCCAGCAGCTTGGCGCCGTACCAAGAGACCCAGTACTTC.

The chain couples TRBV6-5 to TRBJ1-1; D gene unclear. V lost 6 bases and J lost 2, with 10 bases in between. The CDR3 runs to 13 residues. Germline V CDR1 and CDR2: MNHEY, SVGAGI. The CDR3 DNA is TGTGCCAGCAGGACAACCCTCAACACTGAAGCTTTCTTT. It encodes CASRTTLNTEAFF.

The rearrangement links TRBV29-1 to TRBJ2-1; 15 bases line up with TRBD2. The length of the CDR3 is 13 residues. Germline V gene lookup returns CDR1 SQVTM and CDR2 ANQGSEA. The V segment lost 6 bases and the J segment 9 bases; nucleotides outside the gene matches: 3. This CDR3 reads CSVRTSGRAEQFF. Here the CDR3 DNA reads TGCAGCGTGCGGACTAGCGGGAGGGCTGAGCAGTTCTTC.

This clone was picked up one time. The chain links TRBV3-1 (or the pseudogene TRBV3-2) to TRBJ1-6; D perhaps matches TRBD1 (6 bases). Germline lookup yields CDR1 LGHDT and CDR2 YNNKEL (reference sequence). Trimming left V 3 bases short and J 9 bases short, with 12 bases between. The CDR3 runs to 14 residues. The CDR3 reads CASSHGDKISPLHF. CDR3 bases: TGTGCCAGCAGCCACGGGGACAAAATTTCACCCCTCCACTTT.

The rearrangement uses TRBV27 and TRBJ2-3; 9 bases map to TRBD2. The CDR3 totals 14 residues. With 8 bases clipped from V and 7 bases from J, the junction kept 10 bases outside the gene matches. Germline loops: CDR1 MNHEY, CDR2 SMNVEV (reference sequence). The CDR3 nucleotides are TGTGCCAGCGGTCCGCGGGGGGGCAGGAATACGCAGTATTTT. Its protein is CASGPRGGRNTQYF.

CDR3 protein: CASSAYRASNQPQHF. DNA for the CDR3: TGTGCCAGCAGTGCTTACAGGGCGAGCAATCAGCCCCAGCATTTT. V usage is TRBV2 and J usage is TRBJ1-5; perhaps TRBD1 as D (6 bases). Trimming removed 4 bases from V and 1 base from J, with 11 bases in between. Germline lookup yields CDR1 SNHLY and CDR2 FYNNEI. The CDR3 has 15 amino acids.

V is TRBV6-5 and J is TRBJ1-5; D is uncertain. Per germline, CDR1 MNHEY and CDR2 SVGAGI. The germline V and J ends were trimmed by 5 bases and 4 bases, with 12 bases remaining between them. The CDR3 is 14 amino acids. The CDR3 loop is CASSPLRQNQPQHF. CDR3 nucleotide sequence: TGTGCCAGCAGTCCTCTGCGGCAAAATCAGCCCCAGCATTTT.

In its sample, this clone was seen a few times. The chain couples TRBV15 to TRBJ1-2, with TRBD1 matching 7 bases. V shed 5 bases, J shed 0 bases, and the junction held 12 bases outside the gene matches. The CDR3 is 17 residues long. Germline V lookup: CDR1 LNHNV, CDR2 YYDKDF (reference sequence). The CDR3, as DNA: TGTGCCACCAGCCGAGGGACAGCCACTTTTACTAACTATGGCTACACCTTC. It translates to CATSRGTATFTNYGYTF.